Sequencing of this TCR beta chain was carried out in a study of CXCR3-negative and CXCR3-positive naive CD8 T cells. Overall study findings and caveats: Greater hydrophobicity was found in TRB CDR3s of CXCR3-positive naive cells than of CXCR3-negative naive cells.

Naive CD8+ T cells had a CD45RO-CCR7+CD27+CD95- phenotype. The CDR3 totals 18 residues. The V gene's germline CDR1 is SNHLY and CDR2 FYNNEI. UMI-tagged TRB cDNA libraries were built via 5' RACE. Reanalyzing the 5' RACE reads, TCRdb keeps one entry per CDR3 protein, without DNA. The sample totals tens of thousands of distinct CDR3 sequences. Points on this clonotype: Its antigen is still unknown.

Sample: naive CXCR3+ CD8+ T cells from blood. As to subset: CD45RO-CCR7+CD27+CD95- naive CD8+ T cells expressing CXCR3 (TNR3+). The chain joins TRBV2 to TRBJ2-1; TCRdb selects TRBD2, and the lack of DNA leaves this call unchecked. The TCR sequence derives from a human donor in good health. Some clones in this sample may be carry-over from other donors' samples. This CDR3 reads CASSRGPGLAGAYNEQFF.